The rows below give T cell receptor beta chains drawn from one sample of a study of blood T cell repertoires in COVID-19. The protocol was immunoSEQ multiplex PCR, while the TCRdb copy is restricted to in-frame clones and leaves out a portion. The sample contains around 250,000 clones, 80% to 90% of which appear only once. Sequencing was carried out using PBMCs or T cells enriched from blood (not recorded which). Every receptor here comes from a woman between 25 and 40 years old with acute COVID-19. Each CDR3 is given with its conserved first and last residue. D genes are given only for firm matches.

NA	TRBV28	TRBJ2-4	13	TGTGCCCACCGCGGCGGAGGAAGAAACATTCAGTACTTC	CAHRGGGRNIQYF
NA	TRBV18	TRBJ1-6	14	TGTGCCAGCTCACCGTGGGCAGAGAATTCACCCCTCCACTTT	CASSPWAENSPLHF
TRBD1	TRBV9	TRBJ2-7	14	TGTGCCAGCAGCCCCCAGGACAGGTACTACGAGCAGTACTTC	CASSPQDRYYEQYF
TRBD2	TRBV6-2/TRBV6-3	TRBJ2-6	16	TGTGCCAGCAGTATCGCGGGGGTTTTGGGGGCCAACGTCCTGACTTTC	CASSIAGVLGANVLTF
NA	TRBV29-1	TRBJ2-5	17	TGCAGCGTCCTAGGCCCCCGGGACTTAAACCGAATAGAGACCCAGTACTTC	CSVLGPRDLNRIETQYF
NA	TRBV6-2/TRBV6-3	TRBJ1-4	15	TGTGCCAGCAGCTCCCCCTCGGAGGGGAGGGAAAAACTGTTTTTT	CASSSPSEGREKLFF
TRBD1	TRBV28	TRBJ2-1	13	TGTGCCAGCAGTTGGACAGGGGGCAATGAGCAGTTCTTC	CASSWTGGNEQFF
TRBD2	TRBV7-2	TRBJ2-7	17	TGTGCCAGCAGCTTAGTGGGTAGCGGGAAAGGAGCCTACGAGCAGTACTTC	CASSLVGSGKGAYEQYF
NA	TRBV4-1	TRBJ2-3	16	TGCGCCAGCAGCCGAGACCCTAGTTTGCGCACAGATACGCAGTATTTT	CASSRDPSLRTDTQYF
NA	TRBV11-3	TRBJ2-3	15	TGTGCCAGCAGCTTAGCAGGCGGGAGCACAGATACGCAGTATTTT	CASSLAGGSTDTQYF